This T cell receptor (beta chain) was found in a study of cytomegalovirus exposure and HLA in healthy donors. Study findings and constraints: Some V segments, including TRBV6-2 and TRBV6-3, were excluded as indistinguishable. In a later analysis, TCR beta V- and J-gene trimming showed a link to a missense DCLRE1C variant. In an earlier analysis, in some 540 donors, most V segments appeared productive either ~87% or ~30% of the time. Presence/absence analyses treated sequencing depth as roughly uniform across donors.

The V end was cut by 3 bases, the J end by 3 bases, with 9 bases between. The V gene's germline CDR1 is SGHAT and CDR2 FQNNGV. The CDR3 sequence is 14 residues long. There are a few counts of this clone. Its matching antigen is unknown. Use of 60 Vbeta and 13 Jbeta primers characterized the PCR. TCRdb's copy holds only in-frame clones and misses some; the assay was immunoSEQ multiplex PCR. The data show about 130,000 clones, roughly 78% seen once. The chain uses TRBV11-2 and TRBJ1-5; D ambiguous. What was sequenced was PBMCs. This receptor was taken from a man aged 30-40 years in good health and CMV-seropositive. For the CDR3, the DNA is TGTGCCAGCAGCTTGATGGGCCTCAATCAGCCCCAGCATTTT. It is translated as CASSLMGLNQPQHF.